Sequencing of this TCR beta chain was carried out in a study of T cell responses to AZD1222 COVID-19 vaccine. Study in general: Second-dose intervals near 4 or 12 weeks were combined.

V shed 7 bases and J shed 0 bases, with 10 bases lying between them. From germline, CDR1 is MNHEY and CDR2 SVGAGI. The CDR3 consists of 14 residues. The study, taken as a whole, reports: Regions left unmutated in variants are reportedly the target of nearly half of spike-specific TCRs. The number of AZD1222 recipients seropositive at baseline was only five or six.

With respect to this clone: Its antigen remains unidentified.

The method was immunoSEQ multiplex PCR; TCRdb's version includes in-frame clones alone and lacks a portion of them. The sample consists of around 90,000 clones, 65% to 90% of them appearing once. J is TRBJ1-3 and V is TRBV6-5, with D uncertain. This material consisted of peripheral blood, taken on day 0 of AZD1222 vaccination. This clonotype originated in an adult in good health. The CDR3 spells CASTTDFSGNTIYF. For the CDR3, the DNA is TGTGCCAGCACGACGGACTTCTCTGGAAACACCATATATTTT.